One and the same sample provided the 6 T cell receptor beta chains below, sequenced in a study of CD8 T cells in ankylosing spondylitis. TCRdb itself ran the 5' RACE reads through MiXCR, one entry per CDR3 protein. The table includes over 150,000 distinct CDR3 sequences, 15% to 20% detected once. The sequenced sample consisted of blood, either unsorted or a sorted T cell fraction (not recorded which). All receptors come from a male donor aged 5 to 30 with ankylosing spondylitis or in good health (not recorded which).

J is TRBJ2-3 and V is TRBV19, with D possibly being TRBD1 or TRBD2 (5 bases each). The CDR3 loop spans 17 amino acids. Germline V gene data show CDR1 as LNHDA and CDR2 as SQIVND (reference sequence). Trimming cost V 3 bases and J 2 bases, with 18 bases left between them. The CDR3 region has the DNA TGTGCCAGTAGTATTCAGGGCCGAGCGGAGCTCACAGATACGCAGTATTTT. Translation: CASSIQGRAELTDTQYF.

This clonotype was detected ten times or more. The chain carries TRBV29-1 and TRBJ2-1; maybe TRBD2 (5 bases). Germline assignment: CDR1 SQVTM and CDR2 ANQGSEA. This CDR3 spans 16 amino acids. Trimming removed 0 bases at V and 0 bases at J, with 12 bases between. CDR3 loop: CSVEDFGTSSYNEQFF. The DNA for the CDR3 is TGCAGCGTTGAAGATTTCGGTACTAGCTCCTACAATGAGCAGTTCTTC.

The chain carries TRBV20-1 and TRBJ2-1; no firm D call. Trimming removed 6 bases at V and 7 bases at J, with 7 bases between. This CDR3 has 10 amino acids. Germline CDR1 is DFQATT and CDR2 is SNEGSKA (reference sequence). As DNA, the CDR3 is TGCAGTGCCACGGATAATGAGCAGTTCTTC. Its translation: CSATDNEQFF.

This clonotype was counted at least ten times. The V call is TRBV5-1, the J call TRBJ2-7, with D tentatively TRBD1 (6 bases). The CDR3 is 16 residues long. CDR1 SGHRS and CDR2 YFSETQ come from the germline V gene. V gave up 4 bases and J gave up 5 bases, with 22 bases separating them. CDR3 nucleotide sequence: TGCGCCAGCAGCCCGGGCGTTGGGCAGTGGGACAACGAGCAGTACTTC. This codes for CASSPGVGQWDNEQYF.

This clonotype was recorded at least ten times. The genes are TRBV18 and TRBJ2-1; a possible D gene is TRBD1 (5 bases). Germline CDR1 KGHSH, CDR2 LQKENI. This CDR3 has 13 amino acids. Trimming left V 2 bases short and J 5 bases short, with 7 bases between. The DNA of the CDR3 is TGTGCCAGCTCACCAAACAGGAACAATGAGCAGTTCTTC. Translating it yields CASSPNRNNEQFF.

This sequence joins TRBV20-1 and TRBJ2-1, with 12 positions matching TRBD2. Germline loops: CDR1 DFQATT, CDR2 SNEGSKA (reference sequence). This CDR3 has 16 amino acids. Germline trimming cut 5 bases from V and 16 bases from J; bases unmatched to any gene: 21. The CDR3 loop is CSAQDRGRLAGGPDFF. The DNA for the CDR3 is TGCAGTGCTCAAGACAGGGGTAGGCTAGCGGGAGGGCCGGACTTCTTC.